The present entry profiles one T cell receptor (beta chain) with its context. Its antigen is still unknown. Germline-derived CDR1 and CDR2 are KGHSH and LQKENI. Trimming cost V 0 bases and J 4 bases, with 12 bases left between them. The CDR3 extends over 15 amino acids. Both 60 Vbeta primers and 13 Jbeta primers went into the PCR. The table came from immunoSEQ multiplex PCR; TCRdb's copy has only in-frame clones and leaves some out. Among about 190,000 clones listed, more than 70% were seen once. This sample was taken from a study of cytomegalovirus exposure and HLA in healthy donors. General study findings and limits: In a later analysis, at a false discovery rate of 0.05, under 20,000 TCR beta sequences were associated with HLA alleles.

This clonotype was obtained from a woman between 40 and 55 years old in good health and CMV-seronegative. The chain combines TRBV18 with TRBJ1-2, with D perhaps matching TRBD1 (6 bases). Sequenced input: PBMCs. DNA of the CDR3: TGTGCCAGCTCACCACCCCCCGCAGGGGCCTATGGCTACACCTTC. Translation: CASSPPPAGAYGYTF.